Below are 13 T cell receptor beta chains sequenced from a single sample in a study of shared clonotypes between healthy human individuals. CD45RO-negative cells were positively selected for CCR7, leaving out terminally differentiated effector memory CD45RA+ cells. Method: immunoSEQ multiplex PCR; TCRdb's copy keeps in-frame clones and lacks some. The sample contains hundreds of thousands of clones, 95% to 98% of which appear only once. Sequenced: naive CD8+ T cells sorted from blood. The receptor source for this set is a man aged 25-40 years in good health.

This chain connects TRBV5-1 to TRBJ2-7; perhaps D is TRBD1 or TRBD2 (5 bases each). Germline V CDR1 and CDR2: SGHRS, YFSETQ. Trimming took 2 bases from V and 5 from J, leaving 14 bases between them. The CDR3 is 14 residues long. The CDR3 spells CASSFEGTFNEQYF. In DNA form, the CDR3 reads TGCGCCAGCAGCTTCGAGGGGACGTTCAACGAGCAGTACTTC.

The genes are TRBV28 and TRBJ1-5, with D unresolved. V dropped 6 bases and J dropped 4 bases, with 13 bases sitting between them. The CDR3 length is 14 residues. Germline-derived CDR1 and CDR2 are MDHEN and SYDVKM. The CDR3 DNA reads as TGTGCCAGCAGACTCTCCAGAGAGAATCAGCCCCAGCATTTT. Amino acids: CASRLSRENQPQHF.

The gene calls are TRBV6-1 and TRBJ2-1; D is unclear. In germline, CDR1 is MNHNS, CDR2 SASEGT. The CDR3 sequence is 14 residues long. V was cut by 3 bases and J by 0 bases, with 6 bases left in between. In DNA, the CDR3 is TGTGCCAGCAGTGAGATAAGCTCCTACAATGAGCAGTTCTTC. Translated: CASSEISSYNEQFF.

V gene TRBV29-1 combines with J gene TRBJ2-7, with D possibly called TRBD1 or TRBD2 (5 bases each). V was pared by 2 bases and J by 5 bases, with 13 bases between. CDR1 is SQVTM, CDR2 ANQGSEA, per germline. This CDR3 has 13 residues. CDR3 residues: CSVETRGDHEQYF. CDR3 bases: TGCAGCGTTGAAACTAGGGGAGACCACGAGCAGTACTTC.

The count of this clone is one. The rearrangement uses TRBV29-1 and TRBJ2-7; the match to TRBD2 covers 7 bases. With 4 bases clipped from V and 1 base from J, the junction kept 10 bases outside the gene matches. CDR3 size: 15 residues. Germline V gene sequence: CDR1 SQVTM, CDR2 ANQGSEA. CDR3 protein: CSVGGLGLSSYEQYF. In nucleotides, the CDR3 is TGCAGCGTTGGTGGGCTGGGACTATCTTCCTACGAGCAGTACTTC.

V gene TRBV7-9 combines with J gene TRBJ1-4, with a weak D call TRBD1 (5 bases). There are 15 residues in the CDR3. From germline, CDR1 is SEHNR and CDR2 FQNEAQ (reference sequence). V lost 0 bases and J lost 8, with 13 bases in between. In nucleotides, the CDR3 is TGTGCCAGCAGCTTAGCATCCGGGGACGGGGAAAAACTGTTTTTT. This translates into CASSLASGDGEKLFF.

As for this clone: The sample contains more than one DNA sequence encoding this CDR3. This chain joins TRBV30 and TRBJ2-7, with no clear D. CDR1 and CDR2 (germline): GTSNPN, SVGIG (reference sequence). Trimming took 3 bases from V and 0 from J, leaving 9 bases between them. CDR3 length: 13 amino acids. This chain's CDR3 is CAWSPGSSYEQYF. The CDR3 DNA is TGTGCCTGGAGCCCAGGAAGCTCCTACGAGCAGTACTTC.

This CDR3 reads CASSLPRDRDNEKLFF. In DNA form, the CDR3 reads TGCGCCAGCAGCTTGCCCCGGGACAGGGATAATGAAAAACTGTTTTTT. The V gene is TRBV5-1, the J gene TRBJ1-4, with 9 bases that match TRBD1. This CDR3 comprises 16 residues. CDR1 and CDR2 from the germline V gene are SGHRS and YFSETQ. Trimming removed 1 base from V and 4 bases from J; junction bases left unmatched: 5.

Turning to this clone: The same CDR3 can be traced to other DNA sequences in this sample. The CDR3 is CASSLVSSYEQYF. The DNA for the CDR3 is TGTGCCAGCAGCTTAGTGTCGTCCTACGAGCAGTACTTC. V usage is TRBV5-6 and J usage is TRBJ2-7; D gene ambiguous. Germline V CDR1 and CDR2: SGHDT, YYEEEE. The CDR3 totals 13 residues. V was trimmed by 2 bases and J by 1 base, leaving 7 bases between them.

The chain has TRBV11-2 and TRBJ2-7; TRBD2 matches 7 bases. J gave up 0 bases and V 2 bases, and 4 bases lay outside the gene matches. The CDR3 runs to 15 residues. CDR1 and CDR2 (germline): SGHAT, FQNNGV. CDR3 nucleotide sequence: TGTGCCAGCAGCTTAAAAGGACTAGACTCCTACGAGCAGTACTTC. Protein sequence: CASSLKGLDSYEQYF. Based on the CDR3 plus reference TRBV11-2 and TRBJ2-7, the full variable domain is EAGVAQSPRYKIIEKRQSVAFWCNPISGHATLYWYQQILGQGPKLLIQFQNNGVVDDSQLPKDRFSAERLKGVDSTLKIQPAKLEDSAVYLCASSLKGLDSYEQYFGPGTRLTVT.

On this clone: Other DNA sequences within the sample encode an identical CDR3. The V gene is TRBV7-9, the J gene TRBJ2-2; 7 bases fit TRBD1. Germline CDR1 is SEHNR and CDR2 is FQNEAQ (reference sequence). The V gene end was trimmed by 2 bases and the J gene end by 2 bases; junction bases not matched to a gene: 2. The CDR3 extends over 15 amino acids. The CDR3 DNA reads TGTGCCAGCAGCTTAACAGGGGCCAACACCGGGGAGCTGTTTTTT. Its translation: CASSLTGANTGELFF.

The chain carries TRBV16 and TRBJ1-2; D uncertain. The ends were cut back, 4 bases at V and 4 bases at J, with 7 bases in the middle. Per the germline V gene, CDR1 is KGHSY and CDR2 is FQNENV. The CDR3 loop spans 12 amino acids. CDR3 nucleotides: TGTGCCAGCAGCCTGGGAACCTATGGCTACACCTTC. This gives the protein CASSLGTYGYTF. Combining the CDR3 with reference TRBV16 and TRBJ1-2 gives the whole variable domain GEEVAQTPKHLVRGEGQKAKLYCAPIKGHSYVFWYQQVLKNEFKFLISFQNENVFDETGMPKERFSAKCLPNSPCSLEIQATKLEDSAVYFCASSLGTYGYTFGSGTRLTVV.

The V gene is TRBV10-3, the J gene TRBJ1-1; D might be TRBD1 (5 bases). V lost 2 bases to trimming and J lost 5 bases, with 21 bases between them. CDR1 and CDR2 from the germline V gene are ENHRY and SYGVKD. This CDR3 spans 17 amino acids. CDR3 residues: CAISEPGEGTLGTEAFF. CDR3 coding DNA: TGTGCCATCAGTGAGCCCGGGGAGGGGACCTTGGGAACTGAAGCTTTCTTT.